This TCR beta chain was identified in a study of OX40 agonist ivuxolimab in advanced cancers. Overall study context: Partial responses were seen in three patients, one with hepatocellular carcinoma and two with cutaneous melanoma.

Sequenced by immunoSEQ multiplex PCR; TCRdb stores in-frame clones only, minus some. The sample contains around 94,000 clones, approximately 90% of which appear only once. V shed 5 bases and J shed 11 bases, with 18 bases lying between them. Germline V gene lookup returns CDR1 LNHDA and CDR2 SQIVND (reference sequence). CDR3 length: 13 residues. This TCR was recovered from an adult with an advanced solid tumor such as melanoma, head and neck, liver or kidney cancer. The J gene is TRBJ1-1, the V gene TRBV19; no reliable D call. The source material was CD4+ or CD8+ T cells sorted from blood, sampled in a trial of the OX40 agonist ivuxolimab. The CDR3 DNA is TGTGCCAGTAGTCCAGCTTGGTGGCCTGGGGCTTTCTTT. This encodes CASSPAWWPGAFF.